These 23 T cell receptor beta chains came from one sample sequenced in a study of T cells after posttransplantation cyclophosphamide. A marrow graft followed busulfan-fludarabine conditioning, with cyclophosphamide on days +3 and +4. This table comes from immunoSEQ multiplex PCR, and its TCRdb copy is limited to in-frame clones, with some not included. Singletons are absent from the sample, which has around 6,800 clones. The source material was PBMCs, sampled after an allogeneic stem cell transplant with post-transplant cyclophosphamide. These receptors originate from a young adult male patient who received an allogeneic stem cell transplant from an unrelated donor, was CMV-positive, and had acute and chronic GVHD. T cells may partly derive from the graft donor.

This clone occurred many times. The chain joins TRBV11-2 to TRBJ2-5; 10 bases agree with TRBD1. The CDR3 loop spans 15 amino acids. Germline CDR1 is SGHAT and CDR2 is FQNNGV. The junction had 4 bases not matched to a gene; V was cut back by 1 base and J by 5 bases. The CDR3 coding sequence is TGTGCCAGCAGCTTAGGGGGACAGGGGAGGGAGACCCAGTACTTC. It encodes CASSLGGQGRETQYF.

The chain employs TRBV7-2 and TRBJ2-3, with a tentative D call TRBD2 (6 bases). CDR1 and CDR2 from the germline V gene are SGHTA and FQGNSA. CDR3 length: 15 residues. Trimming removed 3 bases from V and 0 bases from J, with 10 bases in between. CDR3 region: CASSLLADSTDTQYF. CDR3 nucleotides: TGTGCCAGCAGCTTGTTAGCGGATAGCACAGATACGCAGTATTTT.

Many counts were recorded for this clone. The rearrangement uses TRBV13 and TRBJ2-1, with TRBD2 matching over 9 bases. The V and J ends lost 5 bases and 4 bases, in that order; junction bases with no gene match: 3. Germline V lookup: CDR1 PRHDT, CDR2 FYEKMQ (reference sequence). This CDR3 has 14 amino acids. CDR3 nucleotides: TGTGCCAGCAGCCTAGCGGGAAAGTACAATGAGCAGTTCTTC. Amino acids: CASSLAGKYNEQFF.

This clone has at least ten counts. The CDR3 nucleotides are TGTGCCAGCAGCTCCCTCCGACTGGACAGGGGAGACTACGAGCAGTACTTC. Translation: CASSSLRLDRGDYEQYF. The chain uses TRBV13 and TRBJ2-7; 9 nucleotides match TRBD1. Trimming took 4 bases from V and 3 from J; bases not matched to a gene: 13. CDR3 length equals 17 residues. Per the germline V gene, CDR1 is PRHDT and CDR2 is FYEKMQ (reference sequence).

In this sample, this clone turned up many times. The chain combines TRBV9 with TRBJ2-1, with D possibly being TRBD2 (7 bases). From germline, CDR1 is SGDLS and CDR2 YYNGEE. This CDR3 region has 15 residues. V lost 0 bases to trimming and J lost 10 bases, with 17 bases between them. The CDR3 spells CASSVVGGGPIEQFF. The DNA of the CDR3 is TGTGCCAGCAGCGTAGTTGGCGGGGGCCCAATAGAGCAGTTCTTC.

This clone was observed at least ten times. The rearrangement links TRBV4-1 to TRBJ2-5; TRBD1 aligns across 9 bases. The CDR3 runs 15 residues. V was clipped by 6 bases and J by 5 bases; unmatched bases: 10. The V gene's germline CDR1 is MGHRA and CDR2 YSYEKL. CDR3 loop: CASRVLGQGMETQYF. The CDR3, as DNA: TGCGCCAGCAGAGTTCTCGGACAGGGGATGGAGACCCAGTACTTC.

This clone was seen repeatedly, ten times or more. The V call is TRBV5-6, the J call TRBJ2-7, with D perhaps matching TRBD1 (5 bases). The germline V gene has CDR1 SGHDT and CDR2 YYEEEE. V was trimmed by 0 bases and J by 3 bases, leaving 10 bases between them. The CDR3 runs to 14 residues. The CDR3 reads CASSLVRQNYEQYF. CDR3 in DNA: TGTGCCAGCAGCTTGGTTCGACAGAACTACGAGCAGTACTTC.

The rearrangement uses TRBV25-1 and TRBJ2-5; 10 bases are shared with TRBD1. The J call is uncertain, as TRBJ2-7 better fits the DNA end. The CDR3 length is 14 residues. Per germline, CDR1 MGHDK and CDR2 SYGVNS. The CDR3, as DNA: TGTGCCAGCAGTGCGGACAGGGGGTGGTACGAGCAGTACTTC. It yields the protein CASSADRGWYEQYF.

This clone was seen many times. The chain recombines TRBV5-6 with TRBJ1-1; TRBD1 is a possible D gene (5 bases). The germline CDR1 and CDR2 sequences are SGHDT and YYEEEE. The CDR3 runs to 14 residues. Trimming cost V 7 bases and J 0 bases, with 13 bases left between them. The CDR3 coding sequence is TGTGCCAGCCAACAGGTGTGGTTGAACACTGAAGCTTTCTTT. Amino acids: CASQQVWLNTEAFF.

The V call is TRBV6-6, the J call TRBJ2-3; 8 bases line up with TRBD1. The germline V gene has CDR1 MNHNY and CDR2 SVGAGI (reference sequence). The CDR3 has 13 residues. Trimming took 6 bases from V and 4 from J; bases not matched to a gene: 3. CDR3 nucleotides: TGTGCCAGCAGGGAACAGGGGGCAGATACGCAGTATTTT. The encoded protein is CASREQGADTQYF.

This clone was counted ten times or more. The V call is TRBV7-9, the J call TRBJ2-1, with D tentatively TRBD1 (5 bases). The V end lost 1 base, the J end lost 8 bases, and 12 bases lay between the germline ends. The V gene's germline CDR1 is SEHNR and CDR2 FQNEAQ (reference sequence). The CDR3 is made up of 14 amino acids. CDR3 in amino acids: CASSLVQVGDEQFF. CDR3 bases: TGTGCCAGCAGCTTAGTACAGGTTGGCGATGAGCAGTTCTTC.

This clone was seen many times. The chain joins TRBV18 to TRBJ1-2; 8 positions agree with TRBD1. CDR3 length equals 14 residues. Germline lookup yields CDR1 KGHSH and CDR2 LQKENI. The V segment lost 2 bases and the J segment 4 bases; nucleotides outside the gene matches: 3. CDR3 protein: CASSPYRGSYGYTF. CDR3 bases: TGTGCCAGCTCACCATACAGGGGGTCCTATGGCTACACCTTC. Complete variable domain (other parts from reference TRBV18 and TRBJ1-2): NAGVMQNPRHLVRRRGQEARLRCSPMKGHSHVYWYRQLPEEGLKFMVYLQKENIIDESGMPKERFSAEFPKEGPSILRIQQVVRGDSAAYFCASSPYRGSYGYTFGSGTRLTVV.

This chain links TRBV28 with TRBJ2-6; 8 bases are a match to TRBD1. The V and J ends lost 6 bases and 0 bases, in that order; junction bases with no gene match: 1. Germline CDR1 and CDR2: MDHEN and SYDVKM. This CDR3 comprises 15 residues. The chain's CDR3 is CASRTGGSGANVLTF. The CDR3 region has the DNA TGTGCCAGCAGAACAGGGGGCTCTGGGGCCAACGTCCTGACTTTC.

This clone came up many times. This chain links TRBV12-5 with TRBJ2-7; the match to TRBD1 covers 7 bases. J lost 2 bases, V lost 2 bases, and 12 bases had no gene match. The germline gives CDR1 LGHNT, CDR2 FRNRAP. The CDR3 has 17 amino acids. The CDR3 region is CASGLIVWQGEPYEQYF. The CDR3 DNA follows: TGTGCTAGTGGTTTGATCGTATGGCAGGGGGAACCCTACGAGCAGTACTTC.

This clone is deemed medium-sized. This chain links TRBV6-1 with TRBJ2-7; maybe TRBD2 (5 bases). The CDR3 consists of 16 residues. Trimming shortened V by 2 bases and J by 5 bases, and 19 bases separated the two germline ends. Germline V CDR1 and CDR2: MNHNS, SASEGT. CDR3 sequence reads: CASSERWRPFLNEQYF. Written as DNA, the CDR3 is TGTGCCAGCAGTGAACGGTGGAGGCCCTTCCTCAACGAGCAGTACTTC.

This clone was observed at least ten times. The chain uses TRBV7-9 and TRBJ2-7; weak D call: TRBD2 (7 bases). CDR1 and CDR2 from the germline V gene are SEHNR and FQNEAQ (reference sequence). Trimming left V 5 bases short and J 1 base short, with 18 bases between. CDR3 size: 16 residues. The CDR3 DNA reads TGTGCCAGCAGCCCGGTAAGGGGGGGCCCGTCCTACGAGCAGTACTTC. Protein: CASSPVRGGPSYEQYF.

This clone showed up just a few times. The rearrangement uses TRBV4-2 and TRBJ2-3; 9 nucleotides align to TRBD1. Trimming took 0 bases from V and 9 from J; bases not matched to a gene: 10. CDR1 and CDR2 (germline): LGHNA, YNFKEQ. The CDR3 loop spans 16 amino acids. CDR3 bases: TGTGCCAGCAGCCAAGAGGGACAGGGCCGGGAGGCGACGCAGTATTTT. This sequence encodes CASSQEGQGREATQYF.

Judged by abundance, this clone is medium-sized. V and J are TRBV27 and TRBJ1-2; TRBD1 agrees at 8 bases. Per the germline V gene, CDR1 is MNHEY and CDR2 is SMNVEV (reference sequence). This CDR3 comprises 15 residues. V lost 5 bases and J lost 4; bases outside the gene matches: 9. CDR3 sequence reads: CASSPRTGLRYGYTF. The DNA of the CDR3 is TGTGCCAGCAGTCCCAGGACAGGGCTGCGCTATGGCTACACCTTC.

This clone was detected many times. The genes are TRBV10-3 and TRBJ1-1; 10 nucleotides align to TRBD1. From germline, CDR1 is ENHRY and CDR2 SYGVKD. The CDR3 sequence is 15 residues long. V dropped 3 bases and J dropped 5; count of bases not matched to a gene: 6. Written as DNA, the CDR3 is TGTGCCATCAGTGAATGGACAGGGGGTCGTACTGAAGCTTTCTTT. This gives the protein CAISEWTGGRTEAFF.

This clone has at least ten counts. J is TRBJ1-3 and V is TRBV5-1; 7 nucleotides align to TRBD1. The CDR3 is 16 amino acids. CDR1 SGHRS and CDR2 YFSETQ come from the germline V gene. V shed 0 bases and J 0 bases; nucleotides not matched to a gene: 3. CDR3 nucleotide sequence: TGCGCCAGCAGCTTGGCAGACAGGGCCTCTGGAAACACCATATATTTT. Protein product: CASSLADRASGNTIYF.

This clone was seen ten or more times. The DNA of the CDR3 is TGTGCCAGCAGCGGTAATACCGGGACTAACAATGAGCAGTTCTTC. It yields the protein CASSGNTGTNNEQFF. V is TRBV5-6 and J is TRBJ2-1, with 7 bases identical to TRBD2. In germline, CDR1 is SGHDT, CDR2 YYEEEE. V trimming: 4 bases; J trimming: 5 bases; junction bases outside the gene matches: 9. CDR3 length: 15 amino acids.

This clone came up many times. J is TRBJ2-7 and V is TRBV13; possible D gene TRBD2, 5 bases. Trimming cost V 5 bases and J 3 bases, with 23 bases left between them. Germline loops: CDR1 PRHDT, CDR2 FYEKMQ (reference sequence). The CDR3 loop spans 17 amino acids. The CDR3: CASSRLRLIGGYYEQYF. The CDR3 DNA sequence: TGTGCCAGCAGCCGTCTGAGGCTTATCGGCGGGTACTACGAGCAGTACTTC.

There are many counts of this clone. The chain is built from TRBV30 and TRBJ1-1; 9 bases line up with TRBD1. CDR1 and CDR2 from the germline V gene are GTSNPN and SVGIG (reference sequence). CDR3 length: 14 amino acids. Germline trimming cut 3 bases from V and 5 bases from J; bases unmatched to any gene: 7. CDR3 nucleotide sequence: TGTGCCTGGAGCGTTACAGGGGGCTGGACTGAAGCTTTCTTT. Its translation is CAWSVTGGWTEAFF.